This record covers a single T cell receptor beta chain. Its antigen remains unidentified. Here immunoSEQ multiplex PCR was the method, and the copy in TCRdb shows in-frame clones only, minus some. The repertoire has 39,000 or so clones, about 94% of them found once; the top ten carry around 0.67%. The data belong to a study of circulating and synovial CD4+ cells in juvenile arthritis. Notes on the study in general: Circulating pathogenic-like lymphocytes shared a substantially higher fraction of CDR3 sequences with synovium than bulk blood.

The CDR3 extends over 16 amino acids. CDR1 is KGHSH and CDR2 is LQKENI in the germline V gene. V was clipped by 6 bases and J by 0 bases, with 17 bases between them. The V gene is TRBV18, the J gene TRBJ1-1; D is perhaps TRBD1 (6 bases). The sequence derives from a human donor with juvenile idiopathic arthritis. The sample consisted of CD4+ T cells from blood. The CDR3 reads CASSPRADRLNTEAFF. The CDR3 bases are TGTGCCAGCTCCCCTAGGGCCGACAGGCTGAACACTGAAGCTTTCTTT. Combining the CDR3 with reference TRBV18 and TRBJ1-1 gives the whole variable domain NAGVMQNPRHLVRRRGQEARLRCSPMKGHSHVYWYRQLPEEGLKFMVYLQKENIIDESGMPKERFSAEFPKEGPSILRIQQVVRGDSAAYFCASSPRADRLNTEAFFGQGTRLTVV.